One and the same sample provided the 3 T cell receptor beta chains below, sequenced in a study of shared clonotypes between healthy human individuals. The repertoire was sequenced with immunoSEQ multiplex PCR; TCRdb's copy has only in-frame clones and lacks some. This table has 110,000 or so clones, around 73% appearing once. The sequencing sample was made of memory CD8+ T cells sorted from blood. Subset defined: CD45RO+ cells pooled with CCR7-negative TemRA cells. Receptors originate from a woman aged 25 to 39 in good health.

This clone has a handful of counts. The chain couples TRBV28 to TRBJ1-1, with no clear D. Trimming removed 4 bases at V and 1 base at J, with 13 bases between. The CDR3 sequence is 15 residues long. The germline V gene has CDR1 MDHEN and CDR2 SYDVKM. The CDR3 region is CASSSPARRNTEAFF. The CDR3 nucleotides read TGTGCCAGCAGTTCCCCCGCAAGGAGGAACACTGAAGCTTTCTTT.

This clone has a handful of counts. The chain links TRBV28 to TRBJ1-3; D gene uncertain. The V end was cut by 4 bases, the J end by 2 bases, with 15 bases between. This CDR3 is 16 amino acids long. The germline V gene has CDR1 MDHEN and CDR2 SYDVKM. The CDR3 loop is CASSSPLESTGNTIYF. As DNA, the CDR3 is TGTGCCAGCAGTTCTCCCCTGGAGAGTACTGGAAACACCATATATTTT.

This chain uses TRBV5-1 with TRBJ2-3; D not resolved. Germline loops: CDR1 SGHRS, CDR2 YFSETQ. Trimming shortened V by 0 bases and J by 5 bases, and 13 bases separated the two germline ends. The CDR3 extends over 15 amino acids. The chain's CDR3 is CASSLGIYRIDTQYF. In nucleotides, the CDR3 is TGCGCCAGCAGCTTGGGGATCTACCGAATAGATACGCAGTATTTT. Full variable domain (outside the CDR3, taken from reference TRBV5-1 and TRBJ2-3): KAGVTQTPRYLIKTRGQQVTLSCSPISGHRSVSWYQQTPGQGLQFLFEYFSETQRNKGNFPGRFSGRQFSNSRSEMNVSTLELGDSALYLCASSLGIYRIDTQYFGPGTRLTVL.